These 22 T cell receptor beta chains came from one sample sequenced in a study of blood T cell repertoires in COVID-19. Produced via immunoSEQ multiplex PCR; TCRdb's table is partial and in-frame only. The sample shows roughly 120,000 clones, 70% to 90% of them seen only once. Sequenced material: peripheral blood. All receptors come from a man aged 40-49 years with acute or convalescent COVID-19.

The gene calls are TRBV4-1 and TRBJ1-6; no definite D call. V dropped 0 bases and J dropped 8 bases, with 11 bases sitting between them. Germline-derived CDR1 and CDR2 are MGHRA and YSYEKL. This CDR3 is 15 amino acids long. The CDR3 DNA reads TGCGCCAGCAGCCAAGACTTAGGGAGGTATTCACCCCTCCACTTT. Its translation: CASSQDLGRYSPLHF.

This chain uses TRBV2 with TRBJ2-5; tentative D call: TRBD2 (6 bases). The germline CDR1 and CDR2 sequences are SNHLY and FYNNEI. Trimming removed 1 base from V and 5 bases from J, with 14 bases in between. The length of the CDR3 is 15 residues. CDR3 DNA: TGTGCCAGCAGTGAAGGTGGGGAGGTTGGGGAGACCCAGTACTTC. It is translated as CASSEGGEVGETQYF.

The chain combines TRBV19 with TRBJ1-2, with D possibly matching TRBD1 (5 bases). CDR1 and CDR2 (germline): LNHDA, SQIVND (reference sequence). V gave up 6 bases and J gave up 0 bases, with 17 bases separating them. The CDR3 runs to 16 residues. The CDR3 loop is CASSPGGAKANYGYTF. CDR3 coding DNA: TGTGCCAGTAGCCCGGGAGGGGCTAAAGCTAACTATGGCTACACCTTC.

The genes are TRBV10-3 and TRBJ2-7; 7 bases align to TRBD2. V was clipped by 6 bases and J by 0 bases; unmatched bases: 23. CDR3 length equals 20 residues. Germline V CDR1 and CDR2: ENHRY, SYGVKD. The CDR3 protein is CAIRGTTYPTGTTYSYEQYF. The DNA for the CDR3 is TGTGCCATCAGGGGGACTACCTACCCGACGGGGACTACCTACTCCTACGAGCAGTACTTC.

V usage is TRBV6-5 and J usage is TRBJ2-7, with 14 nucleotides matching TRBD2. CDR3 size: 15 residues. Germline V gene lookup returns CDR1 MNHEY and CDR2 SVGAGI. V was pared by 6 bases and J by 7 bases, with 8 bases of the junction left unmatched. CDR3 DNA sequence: TGTGCCAGCAGACCCCCGGGACTAGCGGGAGAAGAGCAGTACTTC. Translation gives CASRPPGLAGEEQYF.

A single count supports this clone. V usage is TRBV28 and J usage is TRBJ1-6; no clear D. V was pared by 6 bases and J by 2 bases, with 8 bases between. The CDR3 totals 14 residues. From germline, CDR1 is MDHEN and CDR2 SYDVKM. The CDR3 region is CASRSDPYNSPLHF. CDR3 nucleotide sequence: TGTGCCAGCAGGAGTGATCCCTATAATTCACCCCTCCACTTT. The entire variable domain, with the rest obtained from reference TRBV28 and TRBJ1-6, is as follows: DVKVTQSSRYLVKRTGEKVFLECVQDMDHENMFWYRQDPGLGLRLIYFSYDVKMKEKGDIPEGYSVSREKKERFSLILESASTNQTSMYLCASRSDPYNSPLHFGNGTRLTVT.

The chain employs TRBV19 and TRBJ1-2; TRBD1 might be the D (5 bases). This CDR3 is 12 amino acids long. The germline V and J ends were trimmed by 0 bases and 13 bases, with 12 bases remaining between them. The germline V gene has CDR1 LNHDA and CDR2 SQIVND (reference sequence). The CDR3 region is CASSIEGQGTTF. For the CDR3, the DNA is TGTGCCAGTAGTATAGAGGGCCAGGGCACCACCTTC.

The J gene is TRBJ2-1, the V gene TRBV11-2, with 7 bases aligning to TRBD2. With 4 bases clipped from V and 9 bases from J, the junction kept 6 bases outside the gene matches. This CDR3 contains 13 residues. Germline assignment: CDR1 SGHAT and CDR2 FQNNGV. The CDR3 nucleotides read TGTGCCAGCAGCTGGGGCGGGGAGGGTGAGCAGTTCTTC. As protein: CASSWGGEGEQFF.

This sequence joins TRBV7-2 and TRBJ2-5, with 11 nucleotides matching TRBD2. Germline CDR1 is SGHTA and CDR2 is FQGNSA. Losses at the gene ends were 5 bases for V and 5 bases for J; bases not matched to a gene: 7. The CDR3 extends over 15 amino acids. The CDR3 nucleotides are TGTGCCAGCAGCCTCCTAGCGGGGGGTTGGGAGACCCAGTACTTC. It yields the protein CASSLLAGGWETQYF.

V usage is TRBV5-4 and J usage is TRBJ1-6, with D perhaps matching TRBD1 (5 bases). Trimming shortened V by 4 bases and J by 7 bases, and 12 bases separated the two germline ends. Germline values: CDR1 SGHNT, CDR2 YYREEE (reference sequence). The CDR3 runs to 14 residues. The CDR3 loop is CASSTGHDNSPLHF. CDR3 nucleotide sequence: TGTGCCAGCAGCACTGGACACGACAATTCACCCCTCCACTTT.

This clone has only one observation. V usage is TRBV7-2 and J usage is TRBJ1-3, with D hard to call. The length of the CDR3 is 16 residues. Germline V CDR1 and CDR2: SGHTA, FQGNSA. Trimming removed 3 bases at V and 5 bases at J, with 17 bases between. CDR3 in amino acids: CASSFRRSQERNTIYF. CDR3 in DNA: TGTGCCAGCAGCTTCAGGAGGTCTCAGGAAAGAAACACCATATATTTT.

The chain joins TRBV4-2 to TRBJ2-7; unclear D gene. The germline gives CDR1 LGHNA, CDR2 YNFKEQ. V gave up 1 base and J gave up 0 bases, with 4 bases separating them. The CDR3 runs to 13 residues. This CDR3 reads CASSQGASYEQYF. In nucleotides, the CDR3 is TGTGCCAGCAGCCAAGGCGCCTCCTACGAGCAGTACTTC.

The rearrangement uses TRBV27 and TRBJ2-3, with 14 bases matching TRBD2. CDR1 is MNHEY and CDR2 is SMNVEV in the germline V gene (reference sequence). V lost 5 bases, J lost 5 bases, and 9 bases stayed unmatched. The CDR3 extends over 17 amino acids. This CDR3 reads CASSHQMGLAGVDTQYF. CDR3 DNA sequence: TGTGCCAGCAGTCACCAAATGGGACTAGCGGGGGTAGATACGCAGTATTTT.

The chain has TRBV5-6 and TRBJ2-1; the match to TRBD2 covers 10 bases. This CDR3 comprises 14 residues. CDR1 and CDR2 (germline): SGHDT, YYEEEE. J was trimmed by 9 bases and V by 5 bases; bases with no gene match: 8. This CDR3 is CASRESGRAPEQFF. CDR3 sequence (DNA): TGTGCCAGCAGGGAAAGCGGGAGGGCCCCTGAGCAGTTCTTC.

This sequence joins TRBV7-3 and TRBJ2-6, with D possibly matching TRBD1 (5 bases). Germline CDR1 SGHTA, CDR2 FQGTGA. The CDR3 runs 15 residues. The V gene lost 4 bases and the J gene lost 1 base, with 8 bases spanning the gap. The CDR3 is CASSSRGSGANVLTF. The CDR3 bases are TGTGCCAGCAGCTCTAGGGGATCTGGGGCCAACGTCCTGACTTTC.

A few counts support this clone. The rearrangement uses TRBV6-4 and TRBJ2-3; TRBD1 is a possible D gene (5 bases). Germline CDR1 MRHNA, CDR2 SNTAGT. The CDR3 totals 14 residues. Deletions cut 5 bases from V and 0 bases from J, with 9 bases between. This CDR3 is CASSRGGSTDTQYF. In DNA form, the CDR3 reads TGTGCCAGCAGTAGGGGCGGTAGCACAGATACGCAGTATTTT.

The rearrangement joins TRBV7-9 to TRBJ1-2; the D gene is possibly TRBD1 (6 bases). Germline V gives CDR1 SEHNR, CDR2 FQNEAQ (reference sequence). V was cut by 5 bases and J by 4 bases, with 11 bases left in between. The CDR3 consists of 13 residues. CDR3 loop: CASSPTGSYGYTF. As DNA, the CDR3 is TGTGCCAGCAGCCCAACAGGGAGCTATGGCTACACCTTC. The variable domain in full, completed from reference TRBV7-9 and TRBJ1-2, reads DTGVSQNPRHKITKRGQNVTFRCDPISEHNRLYWYRQTLGQGPEFLTYFQNEAQLEKSRLLSDRFSAERPKGSFSTLEIQRTEQGDSAMYLCASSPTGSYGYTFGSGTRLTVV.

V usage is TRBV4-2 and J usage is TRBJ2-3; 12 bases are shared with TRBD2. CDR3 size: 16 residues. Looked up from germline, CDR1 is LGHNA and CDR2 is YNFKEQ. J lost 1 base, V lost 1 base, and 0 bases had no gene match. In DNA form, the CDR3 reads TGTGCCAGCAGCCAAGGACTAGCGGGGGGCACAGATACGCAGTATTTT. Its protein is CASSQGLAGGTDTQYF.

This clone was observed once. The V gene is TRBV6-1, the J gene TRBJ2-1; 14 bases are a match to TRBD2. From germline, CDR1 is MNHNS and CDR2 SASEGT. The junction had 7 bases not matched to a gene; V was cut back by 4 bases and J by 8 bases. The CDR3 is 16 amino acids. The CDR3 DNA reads TGTGCCAGCAGTGGGCGACTAGCGGGGGGGCGGGATGAGCAGTTCTTC. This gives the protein CASSGRLAGGRDEQFF.

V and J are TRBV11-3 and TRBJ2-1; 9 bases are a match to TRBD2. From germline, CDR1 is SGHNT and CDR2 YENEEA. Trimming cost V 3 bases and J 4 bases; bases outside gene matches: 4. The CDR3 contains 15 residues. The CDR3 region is CASSFGLAKYNEQFF. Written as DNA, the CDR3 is TGTGCCAGCAGCTTCGGACTAGCGAAATACAATGAGCAGTTCTTC.

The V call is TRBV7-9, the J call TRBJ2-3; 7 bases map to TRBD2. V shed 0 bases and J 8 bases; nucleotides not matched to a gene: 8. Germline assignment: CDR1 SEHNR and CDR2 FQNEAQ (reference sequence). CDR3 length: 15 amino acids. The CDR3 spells CASSLALSAGATQYF. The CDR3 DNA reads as TGTGCCAGCAGCTTAGCGCTGTCGGCGGGAGCTACGCAGTATTTT.

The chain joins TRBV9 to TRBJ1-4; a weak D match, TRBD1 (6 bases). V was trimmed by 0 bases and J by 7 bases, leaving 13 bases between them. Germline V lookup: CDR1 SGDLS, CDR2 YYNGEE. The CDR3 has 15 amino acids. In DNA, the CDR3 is TGTGCCAGCAGCGTAGGTGGACAGTTCCCTGAAAAACTGTTTTTT. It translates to CASSVGGQFPEKLFF.